This is a list of T cell receptor beta chains from one sample in a study of T cell responses to AZD1222 COVID-19 vaccine. Clones were sequenced by immunoSEQ multiplex PCR, and TCRdb holds only the in-frame ones, with some missing. The data show roughly 100,000 clones, roughly 84% seen once. Source: peripheral blood, taken on day 0 of AZD1222 vaccination. These receptors all stem from an adult in good health. The CDR3 runs from the conserved cysteine through the conserved F or W. A D gene is named only where the DNA matches it firmly. Size values are once, few and many counts, or a class for expanded clones, and some rows have none.

j_gene,abundance,d_gene,v_gene,CDR3nt,CDR3aa
TRBJ1-2,-,TRBD1,TRBV5-5,TGTGCCAGCAGCCAAACAGGGGGACGGGGCTACACCTTC,CASSQTGGRGYTF
TRBJ2-1,-,-,TRBV29-1,TGCAGCGTTGATGGACACTGGGATGAGCAGTTCTTC,CSVDGHWDEQFF
TRBJ1-1,-,-,TRBV7-2,TGTGCCAGCAGCTTTGGGCCCTCCCTCCAAGCTTTCTTT,CASSFGPSLQAFF
TRBJ1-5,medium-sized,-,TRBV12-3/TRBV12-4,TGTGCCAGCAGTGACAGGTTTCAGCCCCAGCATTTT,CASSDRFQPQHF
TRBJ2-7,-,-,TRBV5-1,TGCGCCAGCAGCTTAAGCGGGCCCCCAAACGAGCAGTACTTC,CASSLSGPPNEQYF
TRBJ2-3,-,-,TRBV15,TGTGCCACCAGCAGAGGCTCAGACACAGATACGCAGTATTTT,CATSRGSDTDTQYF
TRBJ1-5,-,TRBD1,TRBV15,TGTGCCACCAGCAGAGGAACAGGGGGCTCAAGTCAGCCCCAGCATTTT,CATSRGTGGSSQPQHF
TRBJ1-6,once,-,TRBV24-1,TGTGCCACCAGTGGCAACGGGGCAAATTCACCCCTCCACTTT,CATSGNGANSPLHF
TRBJ1-2,-,-,TRBV10-3,TGTGCCACCGGTGGACCTGACACGAACTATGGCTACACCTTC,CATGGPDTNYGYTF
TRBJ1-1,-,-,TRBV12-3/TRBV12-4,TGTGCCAGCAGCATACCGCAGGGTGGGGGAGCTTTCTTT,CASSIPQGGGAFF
TRBJ2-3,-,-,TRBV27,TGTGCCAGCAGTTTAGTGGGGGCCGGAGGGAGGCGGAATACGCAGTATTTT,CASSLVGAGGRRNTQYF
TRBJ1-6,-,TRBD1,TRBV14,TGTGCCAGCAGCCTCATGACAGGGGAATCACCCCTCCACTTT,CASSLMTGESPLHF
TRBJ1-1,-,-,TRBV6-4,TGTGCCAGCAGTGACTCTTCCGCAGGTGAAGCTTTCTTT,CASSDSSAGEAFF
TRBJ2-7,once,-,TRBV12-3/TRBV12-4,TGTGCCAGCAGTGTGCTTGGTATCGACGAGCAGTACTTC,CASSVLGIDEQYF
TRBJ1-6,-,TRBD1,TRBV7-9,TGTGCCAGCAGCTTAGTCTTTACAGGGGCCAATTCACCCCTCCACTTT,CASSLVFTGANSPLHF
TRBJ1-3,few,-,TRBV11-3,TGTGCCAGCAGCTTTGCCAGGGCTGGAAACACCATATATTTT,CASSFARAGNTIYF
TRBJ2-3,-,TRBD2,TRBV11-3,TGTGCCAGCAGCTTAGTGGCTAGCGGGGCAGATACGCAGTATTTT,CASSLVASGADTQYF
TRBJ2-1,few,-,TRBV30,TGTGCCTGGAGTGTCGGATTGCCGGGCCAGGGTGGCGGATCCTACAATGAGCAGTTCTTC,CAWSVGLPGQGGGSYNEQFF
TRBJ2-7,once,-,TRBV20-1,TGCAGTGCTAGTTTCCAGGGTGGTTTTCGGGGGGAGCAGTACTTC,CSASFQGGFRGEQYF
TRBJ2-1,-,TRBD2,TRBV27,TGTGCCAGCAGTCCGTTAGCGGGAGAGTCCTACAATGAGCAGTTCTTC,CASSPLAGESYNEQFF
TRBJ2-1,few,TRBD1,TRBV18,TGTGCCAGCTCACGGGACAGCCACAATGAGCAGTTCTTC,CASSRDSHNEQFF
TRBJ2-2,-,-,TRBV7-9,TGTGCCTCCGTTCGTAGCTCCAACACCGGGGAGCTGTTTTTT,CASVRSSNTGELFF
TRBJ2-5,once,-,TRBV2,TGTGCCACGTCATTGGCGACCCAGTACTTC,CATSLATQYF
TRBJ1-2,few,-,TRBV5-1,TGCGCCAGCAGCTTGGACAGCAGTAACTATGGCTACACCTTC,CASSLDSSNYGYTF
TRBJ2-3,-,-,TRBV4-2,TGTGCCAGCAGCCAAGATTTCCTGGGGGCAGATACGCAGTATTTT,CASSQDFLGADTQYF
TRBJ2-5,-,-,TRBV24-1,TGTGCCACGTGGGAGAGGGACCCTCAAGAGACCCAGTACTTC,CATWERDPQETQYF
TRBJ2-7,-,-,TRBV21-1,TGTGCCAGCAGCACGGAGGAGCGGGGGCCGAGAGACTACGAGCAGTACTTC,CASSTEERGPRDYEQYF
TRBJ1-3,few,-,TRBV19,TGTGCCAGTGGTGTGGGCAACTCTGGAAACACCATATATTTT,CASGVGNSGNTIYF
TRBJ1-1,-,-,TRBV2,TGTGCCAGCAGACTACAGGGTAGGGACACTGAAGCTTTCTTT,CASRLQGRDTEAFF
TRBJ2-1,-,-,TRBV30,TGTGCCTGGAGTGCAACTACAGGGTTCAATGAGCAGTTCTTC,CAWSATTGFNEQFF
TRBJ1-2,once,TRBD1,TRBV4-1,TGCGCCAGCAGCAACCCTGGACAGGGAAATACTAAGGACTATGGCTACACCTTC,CASSNPGQGNTKDYGYTF